This TCR beta chain came from a study of tumor and adjacent non-tumor tissue in lung cancer. A modified ARM-PCR protocol with three rounds of nested PCR amplified TCRbeta. A single record per CDR3 protein comes from TCRdb applying MiXCR to the multiplex PCR reads. The table shows 60,000 to 100,000 distinct CDR3 sequences, with less than 85% occurring only once. This CDR3 spans 12 amino acids. CDR1 is SQVTM, CDR2 ANQGSEA, per germline. Findings and limits, study-wide: Patients with more diverse tumor TCRs had worse survival. Tumor tissue had significantly higher TCR diversity than normal lung.

Regarding this clonotype: Its antigen is still unknown.

This sample's RNA came from whole unsorted tissue. This non-tumor lung sample came from over 3 cm beyond the tumor edge. Newly diagnosed lung cancer patients had thoracic surgery in China, August–late 2014, without prior chemotherapy. Sequenced material: distant non-tumor lung tissue. This TCR was recovered from a man aged 65 to 79 with non-small cell lung cancer. The V call is TRBV29-1, the J call TRBJ1-2, with D tentatively TRBD1 (5 bases). Here the CDR3 reads CNVLRDGYGYTF. Written as DNA, the CDR3 is TGCAACGTACTGAGGGACGGCTATGGCTACACCTTC. Complete variable domain (other parts from reference TRBV29-1 and TRBJ1-2): SAVISQKPSRDICQRGTSLTIQCQVDSQVTMMFWYRQQPGQSLTLIATANQGSEATYESGFVIDKFPISRPNLTFSTLTVSNMSPEDSSIYLCNVLRDGYGYTFGSGTRLTVV.